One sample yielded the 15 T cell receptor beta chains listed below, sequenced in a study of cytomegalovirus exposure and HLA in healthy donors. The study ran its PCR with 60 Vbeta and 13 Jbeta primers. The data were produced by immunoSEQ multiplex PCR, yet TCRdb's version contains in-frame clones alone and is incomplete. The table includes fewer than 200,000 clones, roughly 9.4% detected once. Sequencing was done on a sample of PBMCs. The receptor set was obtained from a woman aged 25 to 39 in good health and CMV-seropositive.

The CDR3 coding sequence is TGTGCCAGCAGCTTCGACAGGGGTAGTAATCAGCCCCAGCATTTT. It specifies CASSFDRGSNQPQHF. This sequence joins TRBV5-4 and TRBJ1-5; TRBD1 aligns across 8 bases. The CDR3 covers 15 residues. The germline V gene encodes CDR1 SGHNT and CDR2 YYREEE (reference sequence). The J segment lost 4 bases and the V segment lost 2 bases, leaving 5 bases of the junction unmatched.

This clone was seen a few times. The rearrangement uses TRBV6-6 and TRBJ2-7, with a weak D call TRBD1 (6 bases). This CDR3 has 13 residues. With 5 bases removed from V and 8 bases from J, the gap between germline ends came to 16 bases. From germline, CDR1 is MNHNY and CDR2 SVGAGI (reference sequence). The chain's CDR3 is CASSQGPILQQYF. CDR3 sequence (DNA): TGTGCCAGCAGTCAGGGGCCGATTTTACAGCAGTACTTC.

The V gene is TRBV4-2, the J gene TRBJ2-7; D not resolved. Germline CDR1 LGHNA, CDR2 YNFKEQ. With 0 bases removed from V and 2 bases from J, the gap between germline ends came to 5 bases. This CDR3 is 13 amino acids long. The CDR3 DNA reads TGTGCCAGCAGCCAAGATTCGGCCTACGAGCAGTACTTC. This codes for CASSQDSAYEQYF.

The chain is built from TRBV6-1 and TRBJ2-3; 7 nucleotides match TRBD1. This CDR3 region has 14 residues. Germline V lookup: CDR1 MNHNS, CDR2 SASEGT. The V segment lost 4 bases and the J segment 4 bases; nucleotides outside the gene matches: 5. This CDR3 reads CASSATGAADTQYF. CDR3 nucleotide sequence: TGTGCCAGCAGTGCTACAGGGGCCGCAGATACGCAGTATTTT.

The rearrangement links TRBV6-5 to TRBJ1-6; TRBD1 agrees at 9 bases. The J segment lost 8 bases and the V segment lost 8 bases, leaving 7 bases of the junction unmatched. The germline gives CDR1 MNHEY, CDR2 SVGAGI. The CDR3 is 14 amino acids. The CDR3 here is CASGEDRGHSPLHF. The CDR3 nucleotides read TGTGCCAGCGGCGAGGACAGGGGCCATTCACCCCTCCACTTT.

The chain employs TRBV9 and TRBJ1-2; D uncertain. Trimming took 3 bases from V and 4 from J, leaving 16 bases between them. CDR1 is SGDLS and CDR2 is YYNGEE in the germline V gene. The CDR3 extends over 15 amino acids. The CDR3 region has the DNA TGTGCCAGCAGCGCTTCGCCGCCAGGCCGCTATGGCTACACCTTC. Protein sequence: CASSASPPGRYGYTF.

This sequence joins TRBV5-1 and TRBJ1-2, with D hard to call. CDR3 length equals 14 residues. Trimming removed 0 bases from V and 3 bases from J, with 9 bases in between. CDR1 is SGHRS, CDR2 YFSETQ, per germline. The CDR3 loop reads CASSLGAYDYGYTF. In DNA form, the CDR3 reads TGCGCCAGCAGCTTGGGCGCTTACGACTATGGCTACACCTTC.

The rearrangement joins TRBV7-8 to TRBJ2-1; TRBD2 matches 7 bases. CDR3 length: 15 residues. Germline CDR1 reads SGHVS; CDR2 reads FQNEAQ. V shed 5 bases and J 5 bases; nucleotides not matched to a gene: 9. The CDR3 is CASSLTGGFNNEQFF. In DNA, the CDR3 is TGTGCCAGCAGCCTTACGGGGGGATTCAACAATGAGCAGTTCTTC.

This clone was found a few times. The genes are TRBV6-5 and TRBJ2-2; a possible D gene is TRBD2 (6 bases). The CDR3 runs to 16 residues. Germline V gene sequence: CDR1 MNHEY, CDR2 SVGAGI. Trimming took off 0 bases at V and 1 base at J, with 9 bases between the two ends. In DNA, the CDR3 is TGTGCCAGCAGTTACTCGTTGGGGGGGAACACCGGGGAGCTGTTTTTT. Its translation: CASSYSLGGNTGELFF.

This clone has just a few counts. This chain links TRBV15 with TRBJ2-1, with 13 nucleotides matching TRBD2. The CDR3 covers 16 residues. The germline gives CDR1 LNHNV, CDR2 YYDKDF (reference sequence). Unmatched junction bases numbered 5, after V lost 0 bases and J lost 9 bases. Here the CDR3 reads CATSRELAGGPGEQFF. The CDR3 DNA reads TGTGCCACCAGCAGAGAACTAGCGGGAGGGCCGGGTGAGCAGTTCTTC.

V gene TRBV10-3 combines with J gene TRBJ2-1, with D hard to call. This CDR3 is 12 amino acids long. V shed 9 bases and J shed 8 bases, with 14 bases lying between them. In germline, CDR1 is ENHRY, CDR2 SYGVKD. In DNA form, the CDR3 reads TGTGCCATAGGTCGAGGTTTGGATGAGCAGTTCTTC. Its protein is CAIGRGLDEQFF.

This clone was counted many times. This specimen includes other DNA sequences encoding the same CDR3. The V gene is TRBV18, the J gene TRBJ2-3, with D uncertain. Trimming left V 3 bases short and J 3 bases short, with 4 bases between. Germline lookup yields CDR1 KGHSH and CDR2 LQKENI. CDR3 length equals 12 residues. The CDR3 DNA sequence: TGTGCCAGCTCACCCTCGACAGATACGCAGTATTTT. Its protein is CASSPSTDTQYF.

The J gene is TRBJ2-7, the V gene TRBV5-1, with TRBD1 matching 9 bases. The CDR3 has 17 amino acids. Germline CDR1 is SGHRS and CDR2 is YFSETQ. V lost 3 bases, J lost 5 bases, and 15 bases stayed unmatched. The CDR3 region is CASSSSPQGASGDEQYF. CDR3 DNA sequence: TGCGCCAGCAGCTCCTCCCCACAGGGGGCGTCTGGGGACGAGCAGTACTTC.

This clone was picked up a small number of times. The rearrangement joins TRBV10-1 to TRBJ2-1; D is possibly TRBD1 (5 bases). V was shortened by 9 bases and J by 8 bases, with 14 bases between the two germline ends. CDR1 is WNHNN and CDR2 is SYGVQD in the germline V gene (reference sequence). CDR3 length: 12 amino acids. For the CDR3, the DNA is TGCGCCAGTAGCCGGCTAGGGGATGAGCAGTTCTTC. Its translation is CASSRLGDEQFF.

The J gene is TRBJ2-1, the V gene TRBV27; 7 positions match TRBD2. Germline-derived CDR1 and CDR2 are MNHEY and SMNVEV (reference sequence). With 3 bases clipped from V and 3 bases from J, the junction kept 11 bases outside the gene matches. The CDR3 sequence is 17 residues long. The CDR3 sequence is CASSFFLRGENYNEQFF. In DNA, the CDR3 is TGTGCCAGCAGTTTTTTCTTACGGGGGGAAAACTACAATGAGCAGTTCTTC.